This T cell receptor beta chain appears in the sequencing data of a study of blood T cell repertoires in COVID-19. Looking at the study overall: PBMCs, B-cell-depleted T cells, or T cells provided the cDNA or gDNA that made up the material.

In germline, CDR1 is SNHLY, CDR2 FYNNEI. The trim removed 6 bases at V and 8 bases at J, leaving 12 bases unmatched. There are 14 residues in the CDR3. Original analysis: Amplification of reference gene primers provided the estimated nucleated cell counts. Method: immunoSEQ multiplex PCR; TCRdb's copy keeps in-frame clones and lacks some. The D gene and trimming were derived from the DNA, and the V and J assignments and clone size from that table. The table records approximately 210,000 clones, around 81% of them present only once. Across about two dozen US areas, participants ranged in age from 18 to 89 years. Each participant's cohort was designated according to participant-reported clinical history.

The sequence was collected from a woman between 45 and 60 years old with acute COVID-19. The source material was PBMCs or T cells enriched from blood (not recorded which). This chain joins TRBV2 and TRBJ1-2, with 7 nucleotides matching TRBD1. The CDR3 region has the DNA TGTGCCAGCAGCCCATTAGGGGGCGACCGGGGCTACACCTTC. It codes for CASSPLGGDRGYTF.